A selection of T cell receptor beta chains follows, all from one sample in a study of cytomegalovirus exposure and HLA in healthy donors. Data came from immunoSEQ multiplex PCR; TCRdb stores just in-frame clones and leaves some out. The sample lists about 200,000 clones; approximately 78% were seen once. The sequencing input was PBMCs. These receptors all stem from a woman aged 45-59 years in good health and CMV-seropositive. The CDR3 runs from the conserved cysteine through the conserved F or W. Fields, in order: V gene, clone size, CDR3 length, D gene, J gene, CDR3 DNA, CDR3 protein. The D gene is left open where the match is weak. The size of a clone is reported for some rows only, either as once, few or many, or as a class for expanded clones.

v_gene: TRBV2; abundance: few; len: 14; d_gene: .; j_gene: TRBJ1-4; CDR3nt: TGTGCCAGCAGCCAGAGGGAAGCTGGTGAAAAACTGTTTTTT; CDR3aa: CASSQREAGEKLFF
v_gene: TRBV27; abundance: once; len: 12; d_gene: .; j_gene: TRBJ1-3; CDR3nt: TGTGCCAGCAAGGGGTCTGGAAACACCATATATTTT; CDR3aa: CASKGSGNTIYF
v_gene: TRBV10-2; abundance: once; len: 14; d_gene: .; j_gene: TRBJ2-5; CDR3nt: TGCGCCAGCAGTGGGGCACAGGAAGGAGAGACCCAGTACTTC; CDR3aa: CASSGAQEGETQYF
v_gene: TRBV11-2; abundance: .; len: 19; d_gene: TRBD2; j_gene: TRBJ2-7; CDR3nt: TGTGCCAGCAGCGGAGAAGGGTATTACGGGAGGCCGGGAGTATACGAGCAGTACTTC; CDR3aa: CASSGEGYYGRPGVYEQYF
v_gene: TRBV5-8; abundance: .; len: 15; d_gene: TRBD2; j_gene: TRBJ2-3; CDR3nt: TGTGCCAGCAGCTATGGAGCGGGGGGCACAGATACGCAGTATTTT; CDR3aa: CASSYGAGGTDTQYF
v_gene: TRBV6-6; abundance: .; len: 12; d_gene: .; j_gene: TRBJ2-3; CDR3nt: TGTGCCAGCAGTTACGAGGCAGATACGCAGTATTTT; CDR3aa: CASSYEADTQYF
v_gene: TRBV5-6; abundance: once; len: 16; d_gene: TRBD1; j_gene: TRBJ2-1; CDR3nt: TGTGCCAGCAGCCCAAGACCTCGGACAGGGGGGAATGAGCAGTTCTTC; CDR3aa: CASSPRPRTGGNEQFF
v_gene: TRBV28; abundance: .; len: 14; d_gene: TRBD1; j_gene: TRBJ2-1; CDR3nt: TGTGCCAGCAAGGGACAGGGTCTCTACAATGAGCAGTTCTTC; CDR3aa: CASKGQGLYNEQFF
v_gene: TRBV2; abundance: once; len: 10; d_gene: .; j_gene: TRBJ2-1; CDR3nt: TGTGCCAGCAGACTGCTGCTTTGGTTCTTC; CDR3aa: CASRLLLWFF
v_gene: TRBV2; abundance: .; len: 13; d_gene: .; j_gene: TRBJ1-2; CDR3nt: TGTGCCAGCAGCACCGACAATAACTATGGCTACACCTTC; CDR3aa: CASSTDNNYGYTF
v_gene: TRBV27; abundance: few; len: 13; d_gene: .; j_gene: TRBJ2-7; CDR3nt: TGTGCCAGCAGTTTCCCCCTCTCCTACGAGCAGTACTTC; CDR3aa: CASSFPLSYEQYF
v_gene: TRBV11-3; abundance: .; len: 16; d_gene: TRBD2; j_gene: TRBJ2-5; CDR3nt: TGTGCCAGCAGCAAGCCTAGCGGGGGGGCCAGGGAGACCCAGTACTTC; CDR3aa: CASSKPSGGARETQYF
v_gene: TRBV6-6; abundance: .; len: 15; d_gene: .; j_gene: TRBJ2-3; CDR3nt: TGTGCCAGCAGGGTTAGGCAGGGCAGCACAGATACGCAGTATTTT; CDR3aa: CASRVRQGSTDTQYF
v_gene: TRBV5-1; abundance: .; len: 16; d_gene: .; j_gene: TRBJ2-3; CDR3nt: TGCGCCAGCAGCTTCGGGAGGACAGGGCGCACAGATACGCAGTATTTT; CDR3aa: CASSFGRTGRTDTQYF
v_gene: TRBV15; abundance: once; len: 15; d_gene: TRBD1; j_gene: TRBJ2-1; CDR3nt: TGTGCCACCAGCAGCCGGGACAGGGGCTCCAATGAGCAGTTCTTC; CDR3aa: CATSSRDRGSNEQFF
v_gene: TRBV25-1; abundance: .; len: 12; d_gene: TRBD2; j_gene: TRBJ2-1; CDR3nt: TGTGCCAGCAGGCGGGAGTGGAATGAGCAGTTCTTC; CDR3aa: CASRREWNEQFF
v_gene: TRBV6-5; abundance: .; len: 11; d_gene: .; j_gene: TRBJ2-1; CDR3nt: TGTGCCTCCGAACAGGGCAATGAGCAGTTCTTC; CDR3aa: CASEQGNEQFF
v_gene: TRBV7-9; abundance: .; len: 17; d_gene: .; j_gene: TRBJ2-1; CDR3nt: TGTGCCAGCAGCCTCGGGGGAGCGGCGGGGTCCTACAATGAGCAGTTCTTC; CDR3aa: CASSLGGAAGSYNEQFF
v_gene: TRBV5-1; abundance: .; len: 13; d_gene: .; j_gene: TRBJ1-1; CDR3nt: TGCGCCAGCAGTCCCGCGGAGGGAGGTGAAGCTTTCTTT; CDR3aa: CASSPAEGGEAFF
v_gene: TRBV7-8; abundance: .; len: 17; d_gene: .; j_gene: TRBJ2-3; CDR3nt: TGTGCCAGCAGCTTAGGTAGTCTAGCCAATGCCGGGGATACGCAGTATTTT; CDR3aa: CASSLGSLANAGDTQYF
v_gene: TRBV6-5; abundance: .; len: 14; d_gene: TRBD2; j_gene: TRBJ2-1; CDR3nt: TGTGCCAGCAGTAGGAAGCGGGAGAACAATGAGCAGTTCTTC; CDR3aa: CASSRKRENNEQFF
v_gene: TRBV5-1; abundance: few; len: 12; d_gene: .; j_gene: TRBJ2-5; CDR3nt: TGCGCCAGCAAGGGGGAGGGAGAGACCCAGTACTTC; CDR3aa: CASKGEGETQYF